This T cell receptor beta chain was captured by sequencing in a study of lymphopenia after photon versus proton radiotherapy. Germline trimming cut 3 bases from V and 3 bases from J; bases unmatched to any gene: 3. The CDR3 spans 15 residues. Germline lookup yields CDR1 MGHDK and CDR2 SYGVNS. The repertoire was sequenced with immunoSEQ multiplex PCR; TCRdb's copy has only in-frame clones and lacks some. The profile shows 50,000 to 60,000 clones, 92% of them singletons. Here the sequenced sample was peripheral blood, taken from a patient treated with photon-based radiotherapy. V gene TRBV25-1 combines with J gene TRBJ1-2; 11 bases fit TRBD1. This receptor was obtained from a woman aged 40 to 50 with cholangiocarcinoma. CDR3 amino acids: CASSEGQGVHYGYTF. The CDR3 DNA reads TGTGCCAGCAGTGAGGGACAGGGGGTTCACTATGGCTACACCTTC.